The rows below give T cell receptor beta chains drawn from one sample of a study of T cell repertoires in cytomegalovirus infection. Their antigen targets remain unknown. TCRdb independently ran MiXCR on the reads; one entry per CDR3 protein. The data show a few hundred thousand distinct CDR3 sequences, with 25% to 30% seen just once and 20% held by the top ten. The specimen was cultured PBMCs, collected from culture after CMV antigen stimulation. The receptors originated from a human donor in good health (CMV status not recorded). Some clones in this sample may be carry-over from other donors' samples. Each CDR3 is given with its conserved first and last residue. D genes are given only for firm matches. A clone size is listed for some rows: how often the clone was seen (once, few, many), or a class if it is expanded.

V: TRBV2
size: -
D: TRBD2
J: TRBJ2-7
CDR3: CASSEGMGGTYEQYF
DNA: TGTGCCAGCAGTGAAGGCATGGGGGGGACCTACGAGCAGTACTTC

V: TRBV3-1
size: few
D: -
J: TRBJ2-7
CDR3: CASLGSSSYEQYF
DNA: TGTGCCAGTCTGGGGAGCAGCTCCTACGAGCAGTACTTC

V: TRBV7-8
size: -
D: TRBD2
J: TRBJ2-1
CDR3: CASSLGTSGSGNEQFF
DNA: TGTGCCAGCAGCTTAGGGACTAGCGGGAGCGGCAATGAGCAGTTCTTC

V: TRBV7-9
size: many
D: TRBD1
J: TRBJ1-4
CDR3: CASSNSGQGFKLFF
DNA: TGTGCCAGCAGCAATTCGGGACAGGGCTTTAAACTGTTTTTT

V: TRBV29-1
size: many
D: TRBD1
J: TRBJ1-1
CDR3: CSTTPGQGALGNTEAFF
DNA: TGCAGCACTACTCCGGGACAGGGAGCTTTGGGGAACACTGAAGCTTTCTTT

V: TRBV20-1
size: few
D: TRBD2
J: TRBJ2-5
CDR3: CSAPGLAGETQYF
DNA: TGCAGTGCCCCCGGACTAGCTGGAGAGACCCAGTACTTC

V: TRBV5-5
size: many
D: TRBD2
J: TRBJ2-7
CDR3: CASSLNMPRTSGRGEQYF
DNA: TGTGCCAGCAGCCTGAATATGCCGAGGACTAGCGGGAGAGGGGAGCAGTACTTC

V: TRBV7-9
size: -
D: -
J: TRBJ1-2
CDR3: CASSSSSINYGYTF
DNA: TGTGCCAGCAGCTCCAGCTCTATTAACTATGGCTACACCTTC

V: TRBV20-1
size: -
D: -
J: TRBJ2-1
CDR3: CSARDNNEQFF
DNA: TGCAGTGCTAGAGATAACAATGAGCAGTTCTTC

V: TRBV7-6
size: few
D: -
J: TRBJ2-2
CDR3: CASSVGRPTNTGELFF
DNA: TGTGCCAGCAGCGTGGGAAGACCTACGAACACCGGGGAGCTGTTTTTT

V: TRBV6-6
size: few
D: -
J: TRBJ1-5
CDR3: CASETGTSGQPQHF
DNA: TGTGCCAGCGAAACCGGGACAAGTGGGCAGCCCCAGCATTTT

V: TRBV20-1
size: -
D: -
J: TRBJ2-2
CDR3: CSATLPSTGELFF
DNA: TGCAGTGCTACCCTCCCGAGCACCGGGGAGCTGTTTTTT

V: TRBV28
size: few
D: -
J: TRBJ1-2
CDR3: CASSSSPGNGYTF
DNA: TGTGCCAGCAGTAGCTCTCCCGGGAATGGCTACACCTTC

V: TRBV2
size: -
D: -
J: TRBJ1-5
CDR3: CASSGPALYSNQPQHF
DNA: TGTGCCAGCAGTGGGCCAGCCCTATATAGCAATCAGCCCCAGCATTTT

V: TRBV5-6
size: -
D: TRBD1
J: TRBJ2-2
CDR3: CASSRTGFTGELFF
DNA: TGTGCCAGCAGCCGGACAGGGTTTACCGGGGAGCTGTTTTTT

V: TRBV20-1
size: few
D: -
J: TRBJ1-4
CDR3: CSAAGVNEKLFF
DNA: TGCAGTGCTGCAGGAGTTAATGAAAAACTGTTTTTT

V: TRBV12-3/TRBV12-4
size: many
D: TRBD1
J: TRBJ1-1
CDR3: CASSLGQGITNTEAFF
DNA: TGTGCCAGCAGTTTAGGACAGGGGATTACCAACACTGAAGCTTTCTTT

V: TRBV6-1
size: -
D: -
J: TRBJ2-7
CDR3: CASSEGPRVYEQYF
DNA: TGTGCCAGCAGTGAAGGTCCTAGAGTCTACGAGCAGTACTTC

V: TRBV7-9
size: few
D: -
J: TRBJ1-1
CDR3: CASSATVQHTEAFF
DNA: TGTGCCAGCAGCGCTACCGTTCAGCACACTGAAGCTTTCTTT

V: TRBV2
size: -
D: -
J: TRBJ1-1
CDR3: CASSELTEAFF
DNA: TGTGCCAGCAGTGAACTCACTGAAGCTTTCTTT

V: TRBV29-1
size: -
D: -
J: TRBJ2-5
CDR3: CSAAPRRGETQYF
DNA: TGCAGCGCAGCCCCACGGAGGGGGGAGACCCAGTACTTC

V: TRBV12-3/TRBV12-4
size: -
D: -
J: TRBJ1-1
CDR3: CASSFRRATTEAFF
DNA: TGTGCCAGCAGTTTTCGCAGGGCGACCACTGAAGCTTTCTTT

V: TRBV7-8
size: -
D: TRBD1
J: TRBJ1-1
CDR3: CASSLQGEVEAFF
DNA: TGTGCCAGCAGCTTACAGGGGGAGGTTGAAGCTTTCTTT

V: TRBV7-9
size: many
D: -
J: TRBJ1-1
CDR3: CASSRNAGGRIATEAFF
DNA: TGTGCCAGCAGTCGCAATGCGGGGGGACGCATCGCAACTGAAGCTTTCTTT